This TCR beta chain was sequenced in a study of blood T cell repertoires in COVID-19. Study in general: The United States, Italy and Spain provided the acute and convalescent COVID-19 samples. Sources were T cells, B-cell-depleted T cells, or PBMCs; the material itself was cDNA or gDNA.

The length of the CDR3 is 11 residues. Trimming took 4 bases from V and 12 from J, leaving 12 bases between them. CDR1 and CDR2 (germline): SGHDN, FVKESK. Original processing notes: Amplified reference gene primers provided the basis for estimating nucleated cell counts. Only in-frame clones appear in the TCRdb table, and some are missing; sequencing was by immunoSEQ multiplex PCR. Clonal size and the V and J genes are those of that table, whereas D and trimming came from the DNA. The sample holds about 240,000 clones; 82% are singletons and the top ten take over 10%. This receptor was identified in an older woman with active or convalescent COVID-19. The specimen was peripheral blood. V and J are TRBV14 and TRBJ2-5; D is unresolved. The CDR3 bases are TGTGCCAGCAGCCCTGGTGTACGGGAGTACTTC. Translating gives CASSPGVREYF.